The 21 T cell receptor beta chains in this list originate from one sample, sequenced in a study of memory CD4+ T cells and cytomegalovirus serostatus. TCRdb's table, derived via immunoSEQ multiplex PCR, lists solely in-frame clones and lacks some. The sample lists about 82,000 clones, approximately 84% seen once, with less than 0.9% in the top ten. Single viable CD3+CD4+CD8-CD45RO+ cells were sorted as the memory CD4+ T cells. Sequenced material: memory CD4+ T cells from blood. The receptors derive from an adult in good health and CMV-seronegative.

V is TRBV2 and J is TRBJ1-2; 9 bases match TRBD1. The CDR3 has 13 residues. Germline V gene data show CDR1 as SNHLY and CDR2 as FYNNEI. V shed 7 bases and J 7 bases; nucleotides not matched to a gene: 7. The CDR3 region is CASKDRGILGYTF. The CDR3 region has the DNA TGTGCCAGCAAGGACAGGGGAATTCTTGGCTACACCTTC. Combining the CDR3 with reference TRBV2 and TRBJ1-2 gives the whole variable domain EPEVTQTPSHQVTQMGQEVILRCVPISNHLYFYWYRQILGQKVEFLVSFYNNEISEKSEIFDDQFSVERPDGSNFTLKIRSTKLEDSAMYFCASKDRGILGYTFGSGTRLTVV.

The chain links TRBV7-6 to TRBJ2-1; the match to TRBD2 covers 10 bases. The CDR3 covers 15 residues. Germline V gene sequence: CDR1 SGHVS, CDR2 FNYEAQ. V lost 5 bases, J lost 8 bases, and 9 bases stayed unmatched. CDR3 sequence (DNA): TGTGCCAGCAGCCTAACACTAGCGGGGCCTCATGAGCAGTTCTTC. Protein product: CASSLTLAGPHEQFF.

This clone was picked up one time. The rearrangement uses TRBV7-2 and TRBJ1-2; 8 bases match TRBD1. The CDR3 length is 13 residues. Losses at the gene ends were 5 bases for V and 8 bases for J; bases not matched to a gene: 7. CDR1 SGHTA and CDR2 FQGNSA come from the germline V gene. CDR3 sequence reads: CASSLTGASGYTF. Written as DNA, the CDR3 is TGTGCCAGCAGCCTGACAGGGGCCTCAGGCTACACCTTC.

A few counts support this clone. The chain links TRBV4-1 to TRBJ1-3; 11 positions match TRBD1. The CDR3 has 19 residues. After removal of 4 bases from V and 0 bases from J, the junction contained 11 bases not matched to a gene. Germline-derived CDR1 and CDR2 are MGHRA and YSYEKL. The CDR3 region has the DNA TGCGCCAGCAGCCCCCGGGACAGGGGGAGTATACTCTCTGGAAACACCATATATTTT. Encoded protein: CASSPRDRGSILSGNTIYF.

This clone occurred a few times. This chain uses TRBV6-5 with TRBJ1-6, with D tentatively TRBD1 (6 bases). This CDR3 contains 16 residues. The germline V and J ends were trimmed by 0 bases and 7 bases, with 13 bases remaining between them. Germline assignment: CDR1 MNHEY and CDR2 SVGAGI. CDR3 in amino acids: CASSYSGGEVNSPLHF. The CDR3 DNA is TGTGCCAGCAGTTACTCCGGGGGCGAGGTAAATTCACCCCTCCACTTT.

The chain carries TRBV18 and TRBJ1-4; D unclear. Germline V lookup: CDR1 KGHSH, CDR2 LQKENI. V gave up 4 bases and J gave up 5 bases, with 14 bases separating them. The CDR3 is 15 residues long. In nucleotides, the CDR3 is TGTGCCAGCTCACGTTCAGGAGTCTCCAATGAAAAACTGTTTTTT. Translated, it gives CASSRSGVSNEKLFF.

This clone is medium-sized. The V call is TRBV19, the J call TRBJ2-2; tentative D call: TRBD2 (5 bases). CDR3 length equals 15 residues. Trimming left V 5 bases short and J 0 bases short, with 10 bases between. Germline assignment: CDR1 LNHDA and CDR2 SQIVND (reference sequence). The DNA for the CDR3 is TGTGCCAGTAGTCCGGACGGGGCGAACACCGGGGAGCTGTTTTTT. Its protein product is CASSPDGANTGELFF.

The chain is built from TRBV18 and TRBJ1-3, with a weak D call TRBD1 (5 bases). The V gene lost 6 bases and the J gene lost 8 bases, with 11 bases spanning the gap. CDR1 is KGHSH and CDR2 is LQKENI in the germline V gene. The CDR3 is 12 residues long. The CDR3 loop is CASSGLGDTIYF. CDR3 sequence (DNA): TGTGCCAGCTCGGGCCTAGGGGACACCATATATTTT. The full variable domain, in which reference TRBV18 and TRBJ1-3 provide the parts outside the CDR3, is NAGVMQNPRHLVRRRGQEARLRCSPMKGHSHVYWYRQLPEEGLKFMVYLQKENIIDESGMPKERFSAEFPKEGPSILRIQQVVRGDSAAYFCASSGLGDTIYFGEGSWLTVV.

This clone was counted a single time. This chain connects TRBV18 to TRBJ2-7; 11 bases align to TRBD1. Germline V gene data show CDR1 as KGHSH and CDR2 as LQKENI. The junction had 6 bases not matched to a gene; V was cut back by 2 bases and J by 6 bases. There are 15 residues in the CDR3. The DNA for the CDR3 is TGTGCCAGCTCACCAGGACAGGGGGCGGGGGGCGAGCAGTACTTC. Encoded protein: CASSPGQGAGGEQYF.

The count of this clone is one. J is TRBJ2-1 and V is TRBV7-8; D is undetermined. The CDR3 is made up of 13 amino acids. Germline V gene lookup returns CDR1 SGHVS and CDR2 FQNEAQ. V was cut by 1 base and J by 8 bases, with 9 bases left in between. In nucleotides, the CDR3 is TGTGCCAGCAGCTTAGAATTCGGCGATGAGCAGTTCTTC. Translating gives CASSLEFGDEQFF.

The CDR3 protein is CALWTGGYTF. DNA of the CDR3: TGTGCCCTTTGGACAGGTGGCTACACCTTC. The chain employs TRBV30 and TRBJ1-2; 7 bases are a match to TRBD1. J was trimmed by 7 bases and V by 8 bases; bases with no gene match: 4. The germline V gene encodes CDR1 GTSNPN and CDR2 SVGIG (reference sequence). The CDR3 sequence is 10 residues long. Supplemented by reference TRBV30 and TRBJ1-2, the full variable domain reads SQTIHQWPATLVQPVGSPLSLECTVEGTSNPNLYWYRQAAGRGLQLLFYSVGIGQISSEVPQNLSASRPQDRQFILSSKKLLLSDSGFYLCALWTGGYTFGSGTRLTVV.

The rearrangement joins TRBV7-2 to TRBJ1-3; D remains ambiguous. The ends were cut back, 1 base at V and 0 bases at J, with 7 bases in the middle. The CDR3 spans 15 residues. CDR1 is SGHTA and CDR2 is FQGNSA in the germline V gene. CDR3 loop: CASSLVGNSGNTIYF. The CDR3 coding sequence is TGTGCCAGCAGCTTAGTAGGCAACTCTGGAAACACCATATATTTT.

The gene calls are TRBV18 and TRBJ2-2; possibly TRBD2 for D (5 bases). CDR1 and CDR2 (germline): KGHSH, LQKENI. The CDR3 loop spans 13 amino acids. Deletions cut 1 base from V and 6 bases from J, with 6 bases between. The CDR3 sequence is CASSPQEAGELFF. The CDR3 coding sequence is TGTGCCAGCTCACCACAGGAGGCCGGGGAGCTGTTTTTT. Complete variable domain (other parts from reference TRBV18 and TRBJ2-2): NAGVMQNPRHLVRRRGQEARLRCSPMKGHSHVYWYRQLPEEGLKFMVYLQKENIIDESGMPKERFSAEFPKEGPSILRIQQVVRGDSAAYFCASSPQEAGELFFGEGSRLTVL.

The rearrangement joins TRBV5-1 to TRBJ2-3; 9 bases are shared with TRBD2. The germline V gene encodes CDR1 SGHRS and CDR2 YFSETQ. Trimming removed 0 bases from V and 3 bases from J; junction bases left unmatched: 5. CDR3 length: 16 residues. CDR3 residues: CASSLGGGGATDTQYF. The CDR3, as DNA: TGCGCCAGCAGCTTGGGTGGCGGGGGGGCAACAGATACGCAGTATTTT.

The CDR3 sequence is CASSLRQGRYGYTF. The DNA of the CDR3 is TGTGCCAGCAGCTTAAGACAGGGTAGGTATGGCTACACCTTC. J is TRBJ1-2 and V is TRBV11-3; the match to TRBD1 covers 7 bases. V was clipped by 2 bases and J by 5 bases; unmatched bases: 5. Germline assignment: CDR1 SGHNT and CDR2 YENEEA. The length of the CDR3 is 14 residues. Variable domain in full (rest from reference TRBV11-3 and TRBJ1-2): EAGVVQSPRYKIIEKKQPVAFWCNPISGHNTLYWYLQNLGQGPELLIRYENEEAVDDSQLPKDRFSAERLKGVDSTLKIQPAELGDSAVYLCASSLRQGRYGYTFGSGTRLTVV.

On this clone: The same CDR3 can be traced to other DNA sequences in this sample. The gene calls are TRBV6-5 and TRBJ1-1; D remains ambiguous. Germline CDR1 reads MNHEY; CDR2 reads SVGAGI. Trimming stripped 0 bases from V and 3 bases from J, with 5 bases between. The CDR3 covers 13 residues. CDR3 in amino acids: CASSYSRDTEAFF. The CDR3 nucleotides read TGTGCCAGCAGTTACTCCCGGGACACTGAAGCTTTCTTT.

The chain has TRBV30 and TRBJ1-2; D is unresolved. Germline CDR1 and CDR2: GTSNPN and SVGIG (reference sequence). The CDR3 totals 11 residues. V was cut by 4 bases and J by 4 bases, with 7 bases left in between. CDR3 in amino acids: CAWNLLYGYTF. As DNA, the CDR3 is TGTGCCTGGAATCTACTCTATGGCTACACCTTC.

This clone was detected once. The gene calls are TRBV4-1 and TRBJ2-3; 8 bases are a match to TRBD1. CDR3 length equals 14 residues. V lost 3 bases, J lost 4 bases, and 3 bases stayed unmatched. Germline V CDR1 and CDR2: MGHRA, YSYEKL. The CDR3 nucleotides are TGCGCCAGCAGCCATCCAGGGGGCGCAGATACGCAGTATTTT. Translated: CASSHPGGADTQYF.

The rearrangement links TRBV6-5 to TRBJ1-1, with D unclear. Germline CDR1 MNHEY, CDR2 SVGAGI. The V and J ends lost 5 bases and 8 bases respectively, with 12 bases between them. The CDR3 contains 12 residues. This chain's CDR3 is CASSHRKEEAFF. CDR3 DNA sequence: TGTGCCAGCAGTCATCGGAAAGAAGAAGCTTTCTTT.

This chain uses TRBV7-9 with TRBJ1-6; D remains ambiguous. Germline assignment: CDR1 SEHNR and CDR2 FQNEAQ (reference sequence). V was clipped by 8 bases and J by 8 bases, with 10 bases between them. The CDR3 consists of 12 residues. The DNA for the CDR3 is TGTGCCAGCCAAGGTCAGCATTCACCCCTCCACTTT. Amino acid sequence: CASQGQHSPLHF.

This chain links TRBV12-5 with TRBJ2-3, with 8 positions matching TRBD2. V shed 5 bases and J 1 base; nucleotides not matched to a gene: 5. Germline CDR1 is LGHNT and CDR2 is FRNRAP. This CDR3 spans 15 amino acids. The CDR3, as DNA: TGTGCTAGTGGTCGACTAGCGCCCCGCACAGATACGCAGTATTTT. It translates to CASGRLAPRTDTQYF.